The source of this T cell receptor (beta chain) is a study of cytomegalovirus exposure and HLA in healthy donors (dated by TCRdb to about 2017). For the study in its entirety: An earlier analysis of a few hundred of the donors reported over 250 Gb of sequence data and 117 million unique TCR beta sequences obtained from 150 million to 200 million T cells. The number of donors typed differed by locus, with 629-630 for A, B, C, DRB1 and DQB1, around 560 for DQA1, some 570 for DPA1, and around 430 for DPB1. To study patterns of TCR occurrence, a later analysis re-analyzed previously published TCR beta repertoires from more than 550 donors and added high-resolution HLA genotyping. Donor age, sex, ethnicity and CMV serostatus were compiled alongside the repertoire data. To decide whether each TCR beta V gene segment behaved as functional or pseudogenic, an earlier analysis of nearly 600 of the donors relied on high-throughput TCR beta sequencing. Using immunosequencing, the study profiled T cell repertoires from around 670 subjects and related those repertoires to cytomegalovirus serostatus. All discovery cohort repertoires had been generated using a single sequencing platform. The study combined high-throughput TCR immunosequencing, statistical association of individual TCRs with disease status, and machine learning to predict cytomegalovirus infection status. In the later analysis, no new phenotypic data were used to find candidate immune exposures; instead, reliance was placed on TCR beta sequences and their occurrence across donors. The study aimed to test whether signatures of past pathogen exposure could be identified by cataloging public T cell receptors. In addition to the first cohort of around 670 subjects, a separate validation cohort of some 120 different subjects was used. Across 398 genotyped donors of the cohort, an average of about 240,000 unique TCR beta nucleotide sequences per donor were sequenced, and roughly 20% of those sequences were non-productive. Because of strong linkage in the cohort, four or five DR-DQ haplotypes were treated as single units for association and clustering. About 300 gigabases of sequencing data and tens of millions of unique TCR sequences made up an early release that covered around 640 HLA-typed donors. Class I and class II HLA loci were covered by the typing at four-digit resolution. A later genetic analysis used genome-wide SNP genotypes for about 60% of the roughly 670 donors, treating that subset as a discovery cohort. Of the 398 genotyped donors, 65% to 90% fell in the genetic ancestry cluster associated with self-reported Caucasian donors. Summary of the overall study and its limitations: The study gave a list of over 150 TCR beta chains associated with cytomegalovirus. In vitro tests confirmed that a few of the cytomegalovirus-associated TCR beta chains recognize cytomegalovirus antigens. In a later genetic analysis, a missense DCLRE1C variant was associated with V-gene and J-gene trimming of TCR beta chains, and the association was replicated in an independent cohort. This cohort had only TCR beta chains sequenced, and the lack of alpha or paired-chain data limited which features could be detected. Because the 87-base-pair reads could not distinguish some IMGT-functional V segments, including TRBV6-2 and TRBV6-3, those segments were excluded. Sequencing depth was assumed to be roughly uniform across donors in the presence/absence analyses, though that assumption may not hold. Because HLA typing was unavailable for some donors at each locus, only the typed subset was used in association tests. In a later analysis, HLA-associated TCR beta chains were found to be more clonally expanded and to have lower generation probabilities than equally common non-associated chains. Assigning TCR associations to individual alleles was difficult when HLA alleles, especially DR and DQ, strongly co-occurred. In a later analysis, some 17,000 TCR beta sequences were associated with specific HLA alleles at a false discovery rate of 0.05. The earlier analysis of 587 of the donors excluded some 15 rarely observed V segments, including chromosome 9 orphons, because counts were too low. The classifier was reported to diagnose cytomegalovirus status with high specificity and sensitivity in both the original and validation cohorts. An earlier analysis of several hundred of the donors showed that most TCR beta V segments appeared in productive rearrangements either about 90% or about 30% of the time, which broadly matched IMGT annotations. Across donors, most TCR sequences were observed very rarely, whereas some public TCRs were present in many individuals. Linkage disequilibrium might explain the correlated functional status among segregating V segments, but an unknown experimental factor could not be ruled out. According to a later analysis, parvovirus B19, influenza, CMV and Epstein-Barr virus appeared linked to several top co-occurrence clusters. The only immune exposure information available for the cohort was CMV serostatus. A cluster of highly shared sequence variants was judged likely to be a technical artifact of the sequencing pipeline. Compared with the 666-donor mean, donors in an Asian-associated ancestry cluster had fewer N-insertions in productive TCRs, according to a later genetic analysis. In a later analysis, TCR association rates were found to vary across HLA loci, with the most associated TCRs seen for DRB1 alleles and the fewest for HLA-C alleles. Most CMV-associated TCR beta chains appeared to be HLA-restricted in a later analysis, and the HLA associations seemed to be driven largely by CMV exposure. A further reported finding was that TCR beta sequences accurately predicted the HLA-A and HLA-B alleles for most subjects in the first cohort. It was suggested by the authors that the approach could potentially be generalized to other disease states and immunological phenotypes.

In total, 600 or so healthy bone marrow donors made up the cohort. At the time of sampling, all cohort members were nominally healthy, though unrecorded immune exposures were likely present. The donor tested CMV seropositive and was one of the 289 seropositive cohort members. A peripheral blood sample was collected from each donor, and TCR beta sequencing was performed on peripheral blood mononuclear cells. Genomic DNA was extracted from the blood cell samples with the Qiagen DNeasy Blood Extraction Kit. The method behind the library was the immunoSEQ multiplex PCR assay. A mixture of 60 forward primers for TCR Vbeta segments and 13 reverse primers for TCR Jbeta segments was used in the multiplex PCR. The CDR3 region of rearranged TCR beta genes was amplified from genomic DNA by a multiplex PCR assay. On the Illumina HiSeq System, the amplified TCR beta libraries were sequenced as 87-base-pair reads. The authors' pipeline ran thus. Across the roughly 700 repertoires, a later analysis counted approximately 75 million unique TCR beta chains, 9 million to 14 million of which were shared by at least two donors. Raw reads were error-corrected and collapsed into unique sequences with a nearest-neighbor algorithm that merged closely related sequences to remove PCR and sequencing errors. V, D and J gene segments were assigned by aligning CDR3 sequences to IMGT reference sequences. For a sequence to be retained, a match of at least six nucleotides to both a V gene segment and a J gene segment was required. Rearrangements were classified as productive when the CDR3 lacked stop codons and remained in frame with V and J, and all other rearrangements were classified as non-productive. CDR3 was defined according to IMGT convention as the region running from the second conserved V-encoded cysteine to the conserved J-encoded phenylalanine. The earlier analysis of a few hundred of the donors excluded any sequence lacking an unambiguous match to a single V gene segment. In an earlier analysis of approximately 500 of the donors, a V segment was called functional when productive rearrangements were above 56.7%, and segregating when the standard deviation between donors exceeded 5%. A statistical classification framework was developed to diagnose cytomegalovirus status using the catalog of TCR beta chain sequences. In a later analysis, TCR nucleotide sequences were compared against IMGT/GENE-DB human TR gene sequences so that V and J genes could be assigned. The TCRdist pipeline was used in a later analysis to assign CDR3 sequences and most-parsimonious VDJ recombination scenarios. In a later analysis, every TCR beta chain was defined by the combination of its CDR3 amino acid sequence and its V-gene family, and reads without a unique V-gene family were dropped. In a later analysis, 500 to 650 highly shared, low-generation-probability nucleotide sequences were removed to address suspected cross-contamination and a sequencing artifact. In a later analysis, a clonal expansion index for each public chain was calculated from normalized within-repertoire ranks of inferred template counts. Generation probabilities in a later analysis came from a VDJ recombination model fitted to out-of-frame rearrangements, and those results were checked against IGoR. In a later analysis, hypergeometric tests were used to score TCR-TCR, TCR-HLA and TCR-CMV co-occurrence, with a repertoire-size bias correction applied to TCR pairs. False discovery rates were estimated in a later analysis by permuting HLA or CMV assignments 20 times. In a later analysis, co-occurring TCRs were grouped with DBSCAN, and TCRdist sequence similarity was added when clustering was performed within HLA-allele-positive subsets. For co-occurrence clustering, repertoires with fewer than 30,000 or more than 120,000 public chains were excluded, along with five repertoires with anomalous nucleotide sharing. TCRdb obtained this table from immuneACCESS and retained in-frame rearrangements with V and J assigned. These tables miss some clones; where compared with another copy, unresolved V genes account for less than half of the shortfall, and the remainder is unexplained. V, J and clone size reflect that table, while D and trimming were determined from the DNA. This sample gives approximately 200,000 clones in total; roughly four fifths of them show up just once. The ten most abundant clones make up around 2.1% of the sample.

From cysteine to phenylalanine, the CDR3 is 13 amino acids long. Just CDR3 DNA is preserved here, 39 bases in frame from base 1. CDR1 and CDR2 are drawn from the germline V gene: SGHRS, YFSETQ. At the junction V is shortened by 6 bases and J by 3 bases, with 12 bases in between. As regards this clone: No cognate antigen has been identified for it. Base qualities are not recorded, but no much larger clone differs from it by a single base.

The sample was PBMCs. This clonotype originated in a woman younger than 30 in good health and CMV-seropositive. The chain is made from TRBV5-1 and TRBJ1-1; tentative D gene TRBD1, with 6 bases matching. CDR3 region: CASKPWTDTEAFF. Here is the DNA: TGCGCCAGCAAGCCCTGGACAGACACTGAAGCTTTCTTT. The variable domain in full, with residues beyond the CDR3 obtained from the reference TRBV5-1 and TRBJ1-1 genes, is KAGVTQTPRYLIKTRGQQVTLSCSPISGHRSVSWYQQTPGQGLQFLFEYFSETQRNKGNFPGRFSGRQFSNSRSEMNVSTLELGDSALYLCASKPWTDTEAFFGQGTRLTVV.